Below, 21 T cell receptor beta chains from the same sample are listed, as sequenced in a study of T cell responses to AZD1222 COVID-19 vaccine. Generated by immunoSEQ multiplex PCR, the TCRdb table keeps only in-frame clones and is missing some. Of about 120,000 clones in the sample, 91% were seen once. The input for sequencing was peripheral blood, taken on day 0 of AZD1222 vaccination. All receptors come from an adult in good health.

In DNA, the CDR3 is TGTGCCAGCAGCCCGAGGATGACAGGAGCGAACACCGGGGAGCTGTTTTTT. Translating gives CASSPRMTGANTGELFF. The chain links TRBV7-2 to TRBJ2-2; a weak D match, TRBD1 (6 bases). The CDR3 has 17 residues. Germline CDR1 is SGHTA and CDR2 is FQGNSA. The V end lost 5 bases, the J end lost 0 bases, and 16 bases lay between the germline ends.

The chain combines TRBV2 with TRBJ1-2, with 8 nucleotides matching TRBD1. Trimming took 6 bases from V and 3 from J; bases not matched to a gene: 3. The CDR3 runs to 13 residues. Germline CDR1 SNHLY, CDR2 FYNNEI. CDR3 DNA sequence: TGTGCCAGCAGCAGGGGGCGAGACTATGGCTACACCTTC. As protein: CASSRGRDYGYTF.

The rearrangement uses TRBV7-2 and TRBJ1-6; 9 bases line up with TRBD1. The CDR3 has 13 residues. CDR1 is SGHTA, CDR2 FQGNSA, per germline. The V and J ends lost 7 bases and 10 bases, in that order; junction bases with no gene match: 5. The CDR3 protein is CASTGTGLSPLHF. In DNA form, the CDR3 reads TGTGCCAGCACAGGGACAGGGTTATCACCCCTCCACTTT.

J is TRBJ1-5 and V is TRBV6-5; TRBD1 aligns across 7 bases. Looked up from germline, CDR1 is MNHEY and CDR2 is SVGAGI. The CDR3 is 14 amino acids. J lost 4 bases, V lost 6 bases, and 6 bases had no gene match. In nucleotides, the CDR3 is TGTGCCAGCAGCCGCGACAGGGTTAATCAGCCCCAGCATTTT. Its protein is CASSRDRVNQPQHF.

J is TRBJ1-2 and V is TRBV7-8; no reliable D call. The germline V gene has CDR1 SGHVS and CDR2 FQNEAQ. Trimming stripped 0 bases from V and 2 bases from J, with 10 bases between. The CDR3 totals 15 residues. CDR3 sequence reads: CASSLARVVNYGYTF. Here the CDR3 DNA reads TGTGCCAGCAGCTTAGCGAGGGTTGTCAACTATGGCTACACCTTC.

The V gene is TRBV7-2, the J gene TRBJ2-2, with 8 bases identical to TRBD2. This CDR3 region has 16 residues. V shed 6 bases, J shed 7 bases, and the junction held 13 bases outside the gene matches. The germline V gene has CDR1 SGHTA and CDR2 FQGNSA. CDR3 region: CASSLSPGLGVGELFF. CDR3 nucleotides: TGTGCCAGCAGTTTGTCCCCGGGACTAGGGGTCGGGGAGCTGTTTTTT.

The rearrangement uses TRBV29-1 and TRBJ1-1, with D perhaps TRBD1 (5 bases). V was trimmed by 6 bases and J by 5 bases, leaving 16 bases between them. Germline V gene lookup returns CDR1 SQVTM and CDR2 ANQGSEA. The CDR3 runs 13 residues. As DNA, the CDR3 is TGCAGCGTAAAGGGGAGATTGGGGACTGAAGCTTTCTTT. Translated, it gives CSVKGRLGTEAFF.

This chain joins TRBV11-2 and TRBJ1-5; D may be TRBD1 (6 bases). This CDR3 is built from 15 residues. Between the trimmed V and J ends, which lost 5 bases and 4 bases, there was a span of 15 bases. The V gene's germline CDR1 is SGHAT and CDR2 FQNNGV. The chain's CDR3 is CASSKKGHANQPQHF. The CDR3 bases are TGTGCCAGCAGCAAAAAGGGACACGCTAATCAGCCCCAGCATTTT.

This clone was detected a few times. V usage is TRBV24-1 and J usage is TRBJ2-5, with D possibly being TRBD2 (5 bases). This CDR3 is built from 17 residues. V dropped 3 bases and J dropped 1 base, with 17 bases sitting between them. The germline gives CDR1 KGHDR, CDR2 SFDVKD. The CDR3 region has the DNA TGTGCCACCAGTGATCTCCCCTCTGAGGGAGTCCAAGAGACCCAGTACTTC. Its translation: CATSDLPSEGVQETQYF.

The chain has TRBV9 and TRBJ2-3; D is unclear. V was shortened by 0 bases and J by 1 base, with 18 bases between the two germline ends. The CDR3 is 18 amino acids. CDR1 and CDR2 (germline): SGDLS, YYNGEE. CDR3 DNA sequence: TGTGCCAGCAGCGTAGGTGACTGGACCGTCTGGGGCACAGATACGCAGTATTTT. Encoded protein: CASSVGDWTVWGTDTQYF.

The genes are TRBV19 and TRBJ2-1, with D possibly matching TRBD1 (6 bases). From germline, CDR1 is LNHDA and CDR2 SQIVND (reference sequence). V was trimmed by 1 base and J by 3 bases, leaving 7 bases between them. CDR3 size: 14 residues. This chain's CDR3 is CASSIGTVYNEQFF. CDR3 nucleotide sequence: TGTGCCAGTAGTATAGGGACAGTCTACAATGAGCAGTTCTTC.

V and J are TRBV5-1 and TRBJ1-6, with D possibly matching TRBD1 (5 bases). V gave up 4 bases and J gave up 7 bases, with 15 bases separating them. In germline, CDR1 is SGHRS, CDR2 YFSETQ. The CDR3 runs to 15 residues. The CDR3 nucleotides read TGCGCCAGCAGCCGGTGGGACGGACCAAATTCACCCCTCCACTTT. Translation: CASSRWDGPNSPLHF.

V and J are TRBV7-8 and TRBJ2-2; weak D call: TRBD2 (6 bases). The CDR3 totals 17 residues. CDR1 is SGHVS and CDR2 is FQNEAQ in the germline V gene. Deletions cut 8 bases from V and 0 bases from J, with 19 bases between. The CDR3 nucleotides read TGTGCCAGCCTCACGGCTGTCCGGGACTCGAACACCGGGGAGCTGTTTTTT. Amino acid sequence: CASLTAVRDSNTGELFF.

In its sample, this clone was seen a few times. The rearrangement links TRBV2 to TRBJ1-2, with unresolved D. V gave up 4 bases and J gave up 8 bases, with 8 bases separating them. The CDR3 covers 11 residues. Germline values: CDR1 SNHLY, CDR2 FYNNEI. The CDR3 DNA follows: TGTGCCAGCAGTGGCCCTCAAGGCTACACCTTC. Translated: CASSGPQGYTF.

The chain carries TRBV27 and TRBJ2-1; D tentatively fits TRBD1 or TRBD2 (6 bases each). V lost 5 bases, J lost 8 bases, and 7 bases lay in between. The CDR3 length is 11 residues. Germline CDR1 reads MNHEY; CDR2 reads SMNVEV (reference sequence). CDR3 nucleotides: TGTGCCAGCAGTCGGGGGCATGAGCAGTTCTTC. Its protein product is CASSRGHEQFF.

The J gene is TRBJ2-3, the V gene TRBV7-3; 11 positions agree with TRBD2. CDR1 is SGHTA, CDR2 FQGTGA, per germline. CDR3 size: 15 residues. V shed 5 bases and J 3 bases; nucleotides not matched to a gene: 4. The CDR3 loop is CASSTRTSGTDTQYF. The CDR3 nucleotides read TGTGCCAGCAGCACTCGGACTAGCGGGACAGATACGCAGTATTTT.

The CDR3 DNA sequence: TGTGCCAGCAGCGGACAGGGAAGGACTGAAGCTTTCTTT. As protein: CASSGQGRTEAFF. The V and J genes are TRBV9 and TRBJ1-1, with 7 bases lining up with TRBD1. This CDR3 comprises 13 residues. J was trimmed by 5 bases and V by 3 bases; bases with no gene match: 4. Germline CDR1 and CDR2: SGDLS and YYNGEE.

This clone was observed a single time. The rearrangement links TRBV15 to TRBJ2-3; D call uncertain. The CDR3 is 14 amino acids. Germline CDR1 is LNHNV and CDR2 is YYDKDF (reference sequence). V lost 2 bases and J 3 bases, leaving 9 bases between the germline ends. The CDR3 nucleotides read TGTGCCACCAGCAGACCATTCGAAACAGATACGCAGTATTTT. It codes for CATSRPFETDTQYF.

This chain uses TRBV10-3 with TRBJ2-5; unclear D gene. The V end was cut by 6 bases, the J end by 5 bases, with 7 bases between. Germline CDR1 and CDR2: ENHRY and SYGVKD. The CDR3 has 11 residues. CDR3 in amino acids: CAISTRETQYF. In DNA form, the CDR3 reads TGTGCCATCAGCACCAGGGAGACCCAGTACTTC.

This chain links TRBV7-6 with TRBJ1-3, with D uncertain. CDR1 and CDR2 (germline): SGHVS, FNYEAQ. Trimming pared 4 bases from V and 8 bases from J, leaving 27 bases between. This CDR3 spans 18 amino acids. CDR3 nucleotides: TGTGCCAGCAGCTCAGGACCCGGTACAGTGAGCCCTGGGGACACCATATATTTT. Translating it yields CASSSGPGTVSPGDTIYF. Variable domain in full (rest from reference TRBV7-6 and TRBJ1-3): GAGVSQSPRYKVTKRGQDVALRCDPISGHVSLYWYRQALGQGPEFLTYFNYEAQQDKSGLPNDRFSAERPEGSISTLTIQRTEQRDSAMYRCASSSGPGTVSPGDTIYFGEGSWLTVV.

V and J are TRBV9 and TRBJ1-4; 8 bases fit TRBD1. The CDR3 extends over 15 amino acids. Germline CDR1 is SGDLS and CDR2 is YYNGEE. V lost 3 bases and J lost 4; bases outside the gene matches: 5. In nucleotides, the CDR3 is TGTGCCAGCAGCGAACCGACAGGGGTTAATGAAAAACTGTTTTTT. It specifies CASSEPTGVNEKLFF.